This TCR beta chain was identified during a study of shared clonotypes between healthy human individuals. Overall study: Donors had three CD4 naive, three CD4 memory, two CD8 naive and one CD8 memory plate apiece.

This clone was recorded many times. Its antigen is still unknown. General observations from the study: Sharing across four donors was highest in naive CD4 (about 5%) and lowest in memory CD8 (around 0.4%). Compared with memory subsets, naive subsets generally had larger estimated richness. Blood alone was sampled, and tissue repertoires likely differ.

The CDR3 covers 15 residues. Looked up from germline, CDR1 is SGDLS and CDR2 is YYNGEE. Trimming removed 1 base from V and 4 bases from J; junction bases left unmatched: 8. Data came from immunoSEQ multiplex PCR; TCRdb stores just in-frame clones and leaves some out. This table has roughly 170,000 clones, about 66% appearing once. Sequences were obtained from memory CD4+ T cells sorted from blood. Subset defined: CD45RA-negative fraction. The chain has TRBV9 and TRBJ2-7; 7 bases are a match to TRBD2. The TCR was taken from a man in his thirties or forties in good health. The CDR3 DNA follows: TGTGCCAGCAGCGTACTAGCGGACTACGGGTACGAGCAGTACTTC. Its protein product is CASSVLADYGYEQYF.